Sequencing of this T cell receptor beta chain was carried out in a study of regulatory T cells in long-lasting Graves disease. This clonotype was seen more than once but under ten times. As yet, its antigen is unknown. The time point here: newly diagnosed GD, antithyroid drugs for less than 3 months. The TCR library used RNA extracted from PBMCs. CDR3-region Arm-PCR and iRepertoire HTBI primers produced the TCR beta libraries. TCRdb re-derived calls from the multiplex PCR reads in MiXCR, one entry per CDR3 protein. This sample has 200,000 to 250,000 distinct CDR3 sequences, with roughly a fifth found just once. Study-wide points: The work looked only at peripheral blood and did not look at thyroid tissue.

V was clipped by 4 bases and J by 3 bases, with 12 bases between them. Germline V gene sequence: CDR1 SEHNR, CDR2 FQNEAQ (reference sequence). The CDR3 totals 14 residues. These same records also appear under a second study, on T cells in Graves' hyperthyroidism and ophthalmopathy. Per that paper: Blood held most thyroid clonotypes expanded above 0.001 frequency.

Material: peripheral blood mononuclear cells (PBMCs), obtained at new diagnosis, from a patient treated with antithyroid drugs. J is TRBJ2-5 and V is TRBV7-9, with a weak D call TRBD2 (6 bases). The source of this sequence is a young woman with Graves disease. CDR3 loop: CASSSSGAKETQYF. The DNA of the CDR3 is TGTGCCAGCAGCTCCTCGGGAGCCAAAGAGACCCAGTACTTC.